Given below is one TCR beta chain in context. Study processing details: For nucleated cells, counts were estimated from reference gene primer amplification. Clones were sequenced by immunoSEQ multiplex PCR, and TCRdb holds only the in-frame ones, with some missing. D and trimming come from the DNA, and the V and J calls and clone size come from that table. The table has about 270,000 clones, about 89% seen once. The data are from a study of blood T cell repertoires in COVID-19. Study information: Donors in the United States, Italy and Spain gave samples during acute or convalescent COVID-19. Nucleic acid was either cDNA or gDNA, and it came from T cells, B-cell-depleted T cells, or PBMCs.

Germline assignment: CDR1 SGHRS and CDR2 YFSETQ. This CDR3 has 15 amino acids. Trimming took 4 bases from V and 6 from J; bases not matched to a gene: 12. This chain joins TRBV5-1 and TRBJ2-7; 8 bases map to TRBD2. Sequenced sample: peripheral blood. This sequence originates from a man aged 35 to 55 with active or convalescent COVID-19. The CDR3 protein is CASSDGTRRTGEQYF. The DNA of the CDR3 is TGCGCCAGCAGCGATGGGACTAGAAGGACGGGCGAGCAGTACTTC. Full variable domain (outside the CDR3, taken from reference TRBV5-1 and TRBJ2-7): KAGVTQTPRYLIKTRGQQVTLSCSPISGHRSVSWYQQTPGQGLQFLFEYFSETQRNKGNFPGRFSGRQFSNSRSEMNVSTLELGDSALYLCASSDGTRRTGEQYFGPGTRLTVT.